This TCR beta chain was observed in a study of cytomegalovirus exposure and HLA in healthy donors. Primers: 60 Vbeta forward and 13 Jbeta reverse. TCRdb's copy holds only in-frame clones and misses some; the assay was immunoSEQ multiplex PCR. The specimen's table records 95,000 to 150,000 clones. General study findings and limits: Cytomegalovirus-associated status was assigned to more than 150 TCR beta chains.

Turning to this clone: Its specificity is unknown.

The receptor was isolated from a man aged 25-45 years in good health and CMV-seronegative. The material sequenced was PBMCs.

In DNA form, the CDR3 reads TGCGCCAGCAGCCAAGATCTACAGGGTTACGAGCAGTACTTC. Amino acid sequence: CASSQDLQGYEQYF. The chain joins TRBV4-1 to TRBJ2-7, with D possibly being TRBD1 (6 bases). The CDR3 runs 14 residues. CDR1 and CDR2 (germline): MGHRA, YSYEKL. V gave up 0 bases and J gave up 4 bases, with 10 bases separating them.